A selection of T cell receptor beta chains follows, all from one sample in a study of T cell clones after liver transplantation. Here immunoSEQ multiplex PCR was the method, and the copy in TCRdb shows in-frame clones only, minus some. The sample records under 150,000 clones, 90% being singletons. The source was CD4+ T cells from blood, collected 12 months after liver transplant. All receptors come from a human patient who received a liver transplant. Some T cells may have originated in the graft donor. CDR3s include the opening cysteine and the closing phenylalanine or tryptophan. The D gene is left open where the match is weak. The size field is filled for only some rows; it gives once, few, many or a size class.

v_gene	abundance	j_gene	d_gene	CDR3aa	CDR3nt
TRBV10-3	-	TRBJ2-2	TRBD2	CAISDLAGGPNTGELFF	TGTGCCATCAGTGATTTAGCGGGAGGTCCGAACACCGGGGAGCTGTTTTTT
TRBV27	-	TRBJ2-7	TRBD2	CASSSLFGRAVYEQYF	TGTGCCAGCAGTTCCCTTTTCGGGAGGGCCGTCTACGAGCAGTACTTC
TRBV6-5	-	TRBJ1-3	TRBD1	CASSLGGAWGNTIYF	TGTGCCAGCAGTTTAGGGGGCGCGTGGGGAAACACCATATATTTT
TRBV6-4	-	TRBJ2-1	-	CASSEGAGVLNEQFF	TGTGCCAGCAGTGAGGGGGCAGGGGTGCTCAATGAGCAGTTCTTC
TRBV11-3	-	TRBJ1-1	TRBD1	CASSLTGANTEAFF	TGTGCCAGCAGCTTGACAGGGGCGAACACTGAAGCTTTCTTT
TRBV7-2	-	TRBJ2-3	-	CASSLEWNTQYF	TGTGCCAGCAGCTTAGAGTGGAATACGCAGTATTTT
TRBV5-1	-	TRBJ2-7	TRBD2	CASSPLAGGPSYEQYF	TGCGCCAGCAGCCCCCTAGCGGGAGGACCCTCCTACGAGCAGTACTTC
TRBV11-3	once	TRBJ1-3	-	CASSLTGSSGNTIYF	TGTGCCAGCAGCTTAACAGGGAGCTCTGGAAACACCATATATTTT
TRBV10-2	-	TRBJ2-7	TRBD1	CASRARTGNSEQYF	TGCGCCAGCAGAGCCCGGACAGGCAACAGCGAGCAGTACTTC
TRBV14	-	TRBJ2-7	TRBD1	CASSLRTGGEQYF	TGTGCCAGCAGCCTTAGGACAGGGGGGGAGCAGTACTTC
TRBV7-2	few	TRBJ2-7	-	CASSQALSYEQYF	TGTGCCAGCAGCCAGGCGCTCTCCTACGAGCAGTACTTC
TRBV5-1	-	TRBJ1-3	-	CASSPTGLDSGNTIYF	TGCGCCAGCAGCCCTACGGGTTTAGACTCTGGAAACACCATATATTTT
TRBV4-2	once	TRBJ1-1	TRBD1	CASSQVVTGEFNTEAFF	TGTGCCAGCAGCCAAGTAGTGACAGGGGAATTCAACACTGAAGCTTTCTTT
TRBV19	-	TRBJ1-1	-	CASSTQQGSEAFF	TGTGCCAGTAGTACCCAACAGGGTTCTGAAGCTTTCTTT
TRBV19	-	TRBJ2-2	TRBD2	CASRGAGVNTGELFF	TGTGCCAGTCGAGGGGCGGGAGTAAACACCGGGGAGCTGTTTTTT
TRBV7-9	-	TRBJ2-5	TRBD1	CASSPMTGEETQYF	TGTGCCAGCAGCCCAATGACAGGGGAGGAGACCCAGTACTTC
TRBV28	-	TRBJ1-2	-	CASSPGASSYGYTF	TGTGCCAGCAGTCCCGGGGCGAGTAGCTATGGCTACACCTTC
TRBV9	-	TRBJ2-2	TRBD2	CASSVAPVAGGTGELFF	TGTGCCAGCAGCGTAGCTCCGGTAGCGGGCGGGACCGGGGAGCTGTTTTTT
TRBV19	-	TRBJ2-7	-	CASSSRGGTYEQYF	TGTGCCAGTAGTAGTAGGGGGGGAACCTACGAGCAGTACTTC
TRBV2	-	TRBJ2-3	-	CASSETDTQYF	TGTGCCAGCAGTGAAACAGATACGCAGTATTTT
TRBV5-1	-	TRBJ1-2	-	CASSSQGFNYGYTF	TGCGCCAGCAGCTCACAGGGATTTAACTATGGCTACACCTTC
TRBV4-1	-	TRBJ2-1	-	CASSPQDWNEQFF	TGCGCCAGCAGCCCTCAGGATTGGAATGAGCAGTTCTTC
TRBV11-2	-	TRBJ1-3	-	CASSLTQGLVSGNTIYF	TGTGCCAGCAGCCTAACACAGGGACTTGTTTCTGGAAACACCATATATTTT